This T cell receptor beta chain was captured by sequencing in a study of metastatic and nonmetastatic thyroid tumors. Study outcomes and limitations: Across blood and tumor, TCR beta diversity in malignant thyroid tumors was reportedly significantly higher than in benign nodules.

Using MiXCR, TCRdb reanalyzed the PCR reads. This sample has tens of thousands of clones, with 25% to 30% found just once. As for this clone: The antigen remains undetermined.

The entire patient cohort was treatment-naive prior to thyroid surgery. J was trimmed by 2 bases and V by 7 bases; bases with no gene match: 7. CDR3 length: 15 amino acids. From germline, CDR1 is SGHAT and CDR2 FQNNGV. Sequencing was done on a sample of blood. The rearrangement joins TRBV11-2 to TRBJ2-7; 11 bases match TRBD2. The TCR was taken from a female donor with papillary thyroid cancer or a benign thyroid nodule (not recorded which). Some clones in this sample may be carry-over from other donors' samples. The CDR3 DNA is TGTGCCAGCACCCCCGTAGCGGGAGGGCCCTACGAGCAGTACTTC. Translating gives CASTPVAGGPYEQYF. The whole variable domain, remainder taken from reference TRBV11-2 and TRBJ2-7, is EAGVAQSPRYKIIEKRQSVAFWCNPISGHATLYWYQQILGQGPKLLIQFQNNGVVDDSQLPKDRFSAERLKGVDSTLKIQPAKLEDSAVYLCASTPVAGGPYEQYFGPGTRLTVT.